The next 23 T cell receptor beta chains were all read from a single sample in a study of T cell responses to AZD1222 COVID-19 vaccine. TCRdb's table, derived via immunoSEQ multiplex PCR, lists solely in-frame clones and lacks some. The data hold approximately 160,000 clones, with over 75% observed a single time. The source was peripheral blood, collected on day 0 of AZD1222 vaccination. Every receptor here comes from an adult in good health.

The chain has TRBV5-6 and TRBJ1-6; D unclear. In germline, CDR1 is SGHDT, CDR2 YYEEEE. The CDR3 consists of 17 residues. The V end was cut by 4 bases, the J end by 0 bases, with 14 bases between. This CDR3 reads CASSPPRSDSYNSPLHF. The CDR3 DNA sequence: TGTGCCAGCAGCCCTCCTAGGTCCGACTCCTATAATTCACCCCTCCACTTT.

This clone was seen just once. The J gene is TRBJ1-2, the V gene TRBV9; no clear D gene. The CDR3 spans 14 residues. Germline V gives CDR1 SGDLS, CDR2 YYNGEE. V was trimmed by 8 bases and J by 4 bases, leaving 18 bases between them. CDR3 sequence (DNA): TGTGCCAGTACCCCCGTGGGCTCCTCCTATGGCTACACCTTC. Amino acids: CASTPVGSSYGYTF.

The chain is built from TRBV5-1 and TRBJ1-3, with 7 positions matching TRBD1. The junction had 5 bases not matched to a gene; V was cut back by 5 bases and J by 0 bases. This CDR3 region has 15 residues. The germline V gene has CDR1 SGHRS and CDR2 YFSETQ. The CDR3 coding sequence is TGCGCCAGCAGTCAGGGGGGTCCCTCTGGAAACACCATATATTTT. Its translation is CASSQGGPSGNTIYF.

The CDR3 sequence is CASTEPPNTEAFF. In DNA form, the CDR3 reads TGTGCCAGTACAGAACCCCCGAACACTGAAGCTTTCTTT. The chain recombines TRBV19 with TRBJ1-1, with D hard to call. The CDR3 has 13 amino acids. V was shortened by 7 bases and J by 1 base, with 10 bases between the two germline ends. In germline, CDR1 is LNHDA, CDR2 SQIVND (reference sequence).

J is TRBJ2-5 and V is TRBV12-3 or TRBV12-4; D remains ambiguous. Trimming took off 7 bases at V and 2 bases at J, with 11 bases between the two ends. The CDR3 loop spans 13 amino acids. The CDR3 DNA is TGTGCCAGCAACCTCAACGGACAAGAGACCCAGTACTTC. It yields the protein CASNLNGQETQYF.

The chain uses TRBV29-1 and TRBJ1-1; D remains ambiguous. CDR3 length equals 11 residues. The germline V gene has CDR1 SQVTM and CDR2 ANQGSEA. Deletions cut 5 bases from V and 2 bases from J, with 6 bases between. The CDR3 spells CSVPTNTEAFF. CDR3 DNA: TGCAGCGTTCCAACCAACACTGAAGCTTTCTTT.

The chain recombines TRBV6-4 with TRBJ2-5; 7 positions match TRBD1. This CDR3 contains 15 residues. Germline trimming cut 2 bases from V and 4 bases from J; bases unmatched to any gene: 7. The germline V gene has CDR1 MRHNA and CDR2 SNTAGT. The CDR3, as DNA: TGTGCCAGCAGTGACCGCGAGAGGGGGCGAGAGACCCAGTACTTC. Translating gives CASSDRERGRETQYF.

Only one count was recorded for this clone. The chain employs TRBV28 and TRBJ1-5; TRBD1 matches 11 bases. The junction had 9 bases not matched to a gene; V was cut back by 5 bases and J by 9 bases. The CDR3 runs to 15 residues. Germline assignment: CDR1 MDHEN and CDR2 SYDVKM. The CDR3 reads CASSMDRGLGRPQHF. In nucleotides, the CDR3 is TGTGCCAGCAGTATGGACAGGGGGCTTGGAAGGCCCCAGCATTTT.

The gene calls are TRBV4-1 and TRBJ1-2; 7 positions match TRBD1. Germline CDR1 is MGHRA and CDR2 is YSYEKL. The V and J ends lost 4 bases and 3 bases, in that order; junction bases with no gene match: 17. This CDR3 is 18 amino acids long. The CDR3 is CASSPPEEGAPKYYGYTF. CDR3 in DNA: TGCGCCAGCAGCCCCCCGGAGGAGGGGGCGCCCAAATACTATGGCTACACCTTC.

The chain combines TRBV6-5 with TRBJ1-2; 11 bases line up with TRBD1. Germline V gives CDR1 MNHEY, CDR2 SVGAGI. The length of the CDR3 is 16 residues. Unmatched junction bases numbered 10, after V lost 2 bases and J lost 8 bases. Written as DNA, the CDR3 is TGTGCCAGCAGTTACCTCCCGGACAGGGGGCCCGGGGGCTACACCTTC. This gives the protein CASSYLPDRGPGGYTF.

This chain uses TRBV9 with TRBJ1-6; TRBD1 might be the D (5 bases). Trimming left V 3 bases short and J 0 bases short, with 7 bases between. CDR1 SGDLS and CDR2 YYNGEE come from the germline V gene. The CDR3 extends over 15 amino acids. DNA for the CDR3: TGTGCCAGCAGCGGGGACGACTCCTATAATTCACCCCTCCACTTT. Translation: CASSGDDSYNSPLHF.

V usage is TRBV18 and J usage is TRBJ2-1; D remains ambiguous. The CDR3 consists of 13 residues. Germline loops: CDR1 KGHSH, CDR2 LQKENI. V lost 1 base, J lost 9 bases, and 10 bases lay in between. CDR3 residues: CASSPQGSGEQFF. The CDR3 DNA reads TGTGCCAGCTCACCACAGGGTTCAGGTGAGCAGTTCTTC.

The chain couples TRBV7-2 to TRBJ1-2; tentative D call: TRBD1 (5 bases). Germline assignment: CDR1 SGHTA and CDR2 FQGNSA. V was pared by 3 bases and J by 5 bases, with 19 bases between. The CDR3 covers 16 residues. CDR3 DNA sequence: TGTGCCAGCAGCTTCCACAGGACACTGATCTTGTATGGCTACACCTTC. Translating it yields CASSFHRTLILYGYTF.

The chain links TRBV7-3 to TRBJ2-1, with 7 bases fitting TRBD2. This CDR3 spans 17 amino acids. Germline V gives CDR1 SGHTA, CDR2 FQGTGA. The J segment lost 4 bases and the V segment lost 5 bases, leaving 14 bases of the junction unmatched. Here the CDR3 reads CASSRGGGPAGYNEQFF. The CDR3 bases are TGTGCCAGCAGCCGGGGCGGAGGCCCAGCGGGATACAATGAGCAGTTCTTC.

The chain combines TRBV4-1 with TRBJ1-3; D gene unclear. The germline gives CDR1 MGHRA, CDR2 YSYEKL. This CDR3 is 15 amino acids long. The V end was cut by 5 bases, the J end by 0 bases, with 11 bases between. Written as DNA, the CDR3 is TGCGCCAGCAGCTTCGAACAAGTCTCTGGAAACACCATATATTTT. This translates into CASSFEQVSGNTIYF.

This clone came up a few times. This sequence joins TRBV7-9 and TRBJ2-7; weak D call: TRBD1 (5 bases). This CDR3 comprises 16 residues. Trimming removed 3 bases from V and 0 bases from J, with 15 bases in between. Germline V gene data show CDR1 as SEHNR and CDR2 as FQNEAQ (reference sequence). The CDR3 nucleotides read TGTGCCAGCAGCTTGGGTACTCAGGGTATCTCCTACGAGCAGTACTTC. This gives the protein CASSLGTQGISYEQYF.

The CDR3 is CASSGGGGTSNQPQHF. In nucleotides, the CDR3 is TGTGCCAGCAGTGGGGGAGGGGGCACGAGCAATCAGCCCCAGCATTTT. The gene calls are TRBV2 and TRBJ1-5, with 7 bases matching TRBD1. This CDR3 region has 16 residues. Looked up from germline, CDR1 is SNHLY and CDR2 is FYNNEI. V lost 4 bases to trimming and J lost 1 base; unmatched junction nucleotides: 7.

The chain is built from TRBV20-1 and TRBJ1-4, with 8 positions matching TRBD1. Germline V lookup: CDR1 DFQATT, CDR2 SNEGSKA (reference sequence). V lost 6 bases and J lost 2; bases outside the gene matches: 14. This CDR3 region has 17 residues. DNA for the CDR3: TGCAGTGCCAGTTTCCCCAACAGGGGGGGTACTAATGAAAAACTGTTTTTT. Translated, it gives CSASFPNRGGTNEKLFF.

As DNA, the CDR3 is TGTGCCAGCAGCGACAGGGATAACTATGGCTACACCTTC. Amino acids: CASSDRDNYGYTF. This chain uses TRBV9 with TRBJ1-2, with D possibly being TRBD1 (6 bases). Trimming left V 3 bases short and J 1 base short, with 7 bases between. The CDR3 is 13 residues long. Germline V lookup: CDR1 SGDLS, CDR2 YYNGEE.

The chain recombines TRBV5-4 with TRBJ1-1; 7 bases are a match to TRBD1. The CDR3 totals 15 residues. Germline trimming cut 3 bases from V and 6 bases from J; bases unmatched to any gene: 11. Germline assignment: CDR1 SGHNT and CDR2 YYREEE (reference sequence). This CDR3 reads CASSSARQGEAEAFF. The CDR3 nucleotides are TGTGCCAGCAGCTCCGCCCGACAGGGCGAGGCTGAAGCTTTCTTT.

The V gene is TRBV28, the J gene TRBJ2-3, with D unclear. The CDR3 sequence is 14 residues long. Germline CDR1 reads MDHEN; CDR2 reads SYDVKM. V lost 5 bases, J lost 1 base, and 10 bases lay in between. CDR3 region: CASSPPRGTDTQYF. The DNA of the CDR3 is TGTGCCAGCAGTCCCCCCCGGGGCACAGATACGCAGTATTTT.

The chain joins TRBV3-1 (or the pseudogene TRBV3-2) to TRBJ2-7; the D gene is possibly TRBD2 (6 bases). CDR1 is LGHDT and CDR2 is YNNKEL in the germline V gene (reference sequence). The V end lost 0 bases, the J end lost 0 bases, and 9 bases lay between the germline ends. This CDR3 is built from 15 residues. The CDR3 DNA is TGTGCCAGCAGCCAAGATGGAGGGTTCTCCTACGAGCAGTACTTC. The encoded protein is CASSQDGGFSYEQYF.

The chain links TRBV7-9 to TRBJ2-7; 8 nucleotides align to TRBD2. Per the germline V gene, CDR1 is SEHNR and CDR2 is FQNEAQ (reference sequence). The CDR3 is made up of 13 amino acids. With V trimmed by 6 bases and J by 3 bases, 4 bases remained unmatched. The CDR3 DNA reads TGTGCCAGCAGGGGGAGCGGGGGCTACGAGCAGTACTTC. As protein: CASRGSGGYEQYF.